This T cell receptor (beta chain) was sequenced in a study of T-cell memory formation after mild COVID-19. About the study: Each donor largely had its own TCR clusters.

Germline loops: CDR1 KGHSH, CDR2 LQKENI. CDR3 length: 14 residues. Trimming took 5 bases from V and 1 from J, leaving 11 bases between them. This clonotype was found many times. Its antigen is not identified. Study results and caveats: The second-wave clones peaking on day 37 were not confirmed as SARS-CoV-2-specific.

5'RACE with constant-segment primers built TCRalpha and TCRbeta cDNA libraries with UMIs. Each CDR3 protein gets one entry after TCRdb re-called the 5' RACE reads with MiXCR. The sample lists over 30,000 distinct CDR3 sequences; around 10% were seen once. The sequence was obtained from a man aged 18 to 30 who had mild COVID-19 (a few samples of this study predate the infection). Cell type and time point are not known. Specimen: PBMCs or a T cell subset sorted from them (not recorded which). The chain joins TRBV18 to TRBJ1-1; D remains unclear. The CDR3 spells CASSRGAQNTEAFF. The CDR3 DNA follows: TGTGCCAGCTCAAGAGGCGCCCAGAACACTGAAGCTTTCTTT.